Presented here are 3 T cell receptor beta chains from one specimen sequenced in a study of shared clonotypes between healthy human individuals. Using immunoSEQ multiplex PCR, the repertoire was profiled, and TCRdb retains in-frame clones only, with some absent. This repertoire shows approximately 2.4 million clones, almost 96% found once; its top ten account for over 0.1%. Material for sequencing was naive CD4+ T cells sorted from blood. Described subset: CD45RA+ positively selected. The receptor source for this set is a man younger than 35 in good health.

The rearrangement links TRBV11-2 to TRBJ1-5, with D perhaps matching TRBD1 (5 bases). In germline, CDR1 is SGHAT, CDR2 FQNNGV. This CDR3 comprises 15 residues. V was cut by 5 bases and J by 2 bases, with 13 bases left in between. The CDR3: CASSLQGKRNQPQHF. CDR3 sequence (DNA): TGTGCCAGCAGCCTGCAGGGTAAACGCAATCAGCCCCAGCATTTT.

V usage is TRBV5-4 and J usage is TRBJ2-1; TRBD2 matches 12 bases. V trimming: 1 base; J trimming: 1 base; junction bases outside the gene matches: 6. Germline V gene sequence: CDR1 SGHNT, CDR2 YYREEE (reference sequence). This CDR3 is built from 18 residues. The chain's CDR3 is CASSLSLAGGISYNEQFF. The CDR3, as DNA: TGTGCCAGCAGCTTGAGCCTAGCGGGAGGGATTTCCTACAATGAGCAGTTCTTC.

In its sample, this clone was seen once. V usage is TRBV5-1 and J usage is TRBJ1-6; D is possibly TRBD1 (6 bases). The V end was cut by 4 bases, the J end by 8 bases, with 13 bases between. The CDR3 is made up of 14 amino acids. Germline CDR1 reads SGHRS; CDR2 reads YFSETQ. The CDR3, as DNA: TGCGCCAGCAGCCCGGGACAAGATTATTCACCCCTCCACTTT. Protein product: CASSPGQDYSPLHF.